One sample yielded the 9 T cell receptor beta chains listed below, sequenced in a study of CD8+CD57+ T cells in acquired aplastic anemia. Patients who underwent sequencing had shown CD8+CD57+ cell expansion by flow cytometry. Both TCR beta VDJ combination and CDR3 sequence profiling were carried out. Genomic DNA was the template for this profiling. TCRdb reprocessed the reads via MiXCR and lists one record per CDR3 protein. The data show about 98,000 distinct CDR3 sequences, roughly 70% seen once. What was sequenced was sorted CD4+, CD8+, or CD8+CD57+ T cells (not recorded which) from PBMCs. These receptor sequences come from a human donor with aplastic anemia.

CDR3 sequence (DNA): TGCAGCGTTGGTCTCCAGACTCCCGGCGAGCAGTACTTC. Encoded protein: CSVGLQTPGEQYF. V gene TRBV29-1 combines with J gene TRBJ2-7, with D uncertain. Between the trimmed V and J ends, which lost 4 bases and 6 bases, there was a span of 16 bases. The CDR3 has 13 residues. CDR1 is SQVTM, CDR2 ANQGSEA, per germline.

The V and J genes are TRBV7-2 and TRBJ1-1; unclear D gene. The CDR3 is 17 amino acids. CDR1 and CDR2 (germline): SGHTA, FQGNSA. The ends were cut back, 3 bases at V and 2 bases at J, with 19 bases in the middle. CDR3 DNA sequence: TGTGCCAGCAGCTTCCGGGCTGGGAATATGGGAAACACTGAAGCTTTCTTT. As protein: CASSFRAGNMGNTEAFF.

This chain connects TRBV20-1 to TRBJ2-3; no firm D call. V was trimmed by 3 bases and J by 4 bases, leaving 8 bases between them. The CDR3 totals 12 residues. Germline CDR1 DFQATT, CDR2 SNEGSKA (reference sequence). In DNA, the CDR3 is TGCAGTGCTAGCTCTGGCCCAGATACGCAGTATTTT. Residues: CSASSGPDTQYF.

This clonotype came up once. V and J are TRBV19 and TRBJ1-5; 11 bases are shared with TRBD1. V shed 3 bases, J shed 0 bases, and the junction held 10 bases outside the gene matches. The CDR3 runs to 19 residues. CDR1 is LNHDA and CDR2 is SQIVND in the germline V gene (reference sequence). The CDR3 DNA is TGTGCCAGTAGTATCAGGGGACAGGGGGACCCTTATAGCAATCAGCCCCAGCATTTT. Protein: CASSIRGQGDPYSNQPQHF.

This clonotype was counted ten times or more. The chain carries TRBV7-9 and TRBJ2-3; TRBD2 aligns across 7 bases. Looked up from germline, CDR1 is SEHNR and CDR2 is FQNEAQ (reference sequence). V trimming: 7 bases; J trimming: 1 base; junction bases outside the gene matches: 5. This CDR3 spans 14 amino acids. DNA for the CDR3: TGTGCCAGCACATCGGGAGGTGGCACAGATACGCAGTATTTT. Translation: CASTSGGGTDTQYF.

The chain uses TRBV20-1 and TRBJ2-1; 8 bases are shared with TRBD2. The CDR3 contains 16 residues. Germline V gene data show CDR1 as DFQATT and CDR2 as SNEGSKA (reference sequence). V shed 0 bases and J 7 bases; nucleotides not matched to a gene: 11. This CDR3 is CSARDPKRLARNEQFF. In nucleotides, the CDR3 is TGCAGTGCTAGAGACCCCAAAAGACTAGCGCGGAATGAGCAGTTCTTC.

The rearrangement links TRBV24-1 to TRBJ2-1; the D gene is possibly TRBD1 (6 bases). Germline CDR1 reads KGHDR; CDR2 reads SFDVKD. This CDR3 comprises 15 residues. Between the trimmed V and J ends, which lost 5 bases and 8 bases, there was a span of 18 bases. This chain's CDR3 is CATSASTGQLHEQFF. DNA for the CDR3: TGTGCCACCAGTGCTTCGACAGGCCAACTCCATGAGCAGTTCTTC.

With regard to this clonotype: This sequence may be a read error, since a much larger clone differs from it by one base. V gene TRBV6-1 combines with J gene TRBJ1-4; D is ambiguous. Germline CDR1 reads MNHNS; CDR2 reads SASEGT. There are 15 residues in the CDR3. V dropped 1 base and J dropped 10 bases, with 16 bases sitting between them. CDR3 sequence: CASSEVWGDDGKLFF. As DNA, the CDR3 is TGTGCCAGCAGTGAAGTATGGGGAGATGATGGAAAACTGTTTTTT.

This clonotype was counted a few times. The V gene is TRBV7-3, the J gene TRBJ2-5, with D maybe TRBD1 (6 bases). The CDR3 is 13 amino acids. Germline CDR1 is SGHTA and CDR2 is FQGTGA. V lost 5 bases and J 7 bases, leaving 14 bases between the germline ends. The CDR3 loop reads CASSRGQQGTQYF. DNA of the CDR3: TGTGCCAGCAGCCGCGGACAGCAGGGGACCCAGTACTTC.